In its sample, the clone carrying this TCR beta chain was seen once. RNA in amounts of roughly 0.5 to 1 ug was reverse transcribed with random hexamers. Amplification of TCR beta CDR3 across 54 Vbeta and 13 Jbeta was performed with immunoSEQ multiplex PCR. TCRdb analysed the immunoSEQ multiplex PCR reads with MiXCR anew, one entry per CDR3 protein. The sample consists of about 180,000 distinct CDR3 sequences, more than 90% of them appearing once. This specimen comes from a study of CD8 T cells in Susac syndrome. CDR3 length equals 14 residues. Germline V gene sequence: CDR1 SGHAT, CDR2 FQNNGV. V was trimmed by 8 bases and J by 2 bases, leaving 15 bases between them.

Sequenced: CD4+ T cells from PBMCs. The source of this sequence is a human donor with multiple sclerosis. The chain is built from TRBV11-2 and TRBJ2-5; the D gene is possibly TRBD2 (7 bases). The CDR3 nucleotides read TGTGCCAGCCCTGGGGGGGCTTCTCAAGAGACCCAGTACTTC. This gives the protein CASPGGASQETQYF.